The clone carrying this T cell receptor (beta chain) was seen only a few times. Each sample had two DNA replicates, roughly 0.48 ug blood or approximately 1.5 ug tissue. Produced via immunoSEQ multiplex PCR; TCRdb's table is partial and in-frame only. The sample has just over 50,000 clones, around 78% seen once. This record belongs to a study of early stage breast cancer tumors. Germline CDR1 is SNHLY and CDR2 is FYNNEI. The V segment lost 2 bases and the J segment 2 bases; nucleotides outside the gene matches: 5. CDR3 length: 15 amino acids. This TCR was recovered from a middle-aged person with breast cancer. The chain combines TRBV2 with TRBJ1-1; 7 nucleotides match TRBD1. Sequencing was done on a sample of blood. The CDR3 DNA reads as TGTGCCAGCAGTGAATTGGGGACAGAAAACACTGAAGCTTTCTTT. Translation gives CASSELGTENTEAFF.